This T cell receptor beta chain was captured in a study of T cell responses to AZD1222 COVID-19 vaccine (dated by TCRdb to the early 2020s). As for the study more broadly: AZD1222 recipients with second doses at about 4 weeks or about 12 weeks were pooled, because spike-specific TCR depth and breadth did not differ between schedules. A total of over 230 trial participants underwent TCR sequencing, of whom 200 to 220 received two doses of AZD1222 and some 26 received two doses of the MenACWY control vaccine. Trial participants were enrolled by age into 18-55, 56-69 and 70-plus year subgroups, with 148, 28 and 57 TCR-sequenced participants respectively.

The paper as a whole reports these results and caveats: After two AZD1222 doses, both the breadth and the depth of spike-specific TCRs were significantly higher than at day 0 and than in MenACWY recipients. Reportedly, close to half of the unique spike-specific TCRs recognized epitopes lying outside the regions that are mutated in the B.1.351 and B.1.1.7 variants. Most participants were white British and females outnumbered males, and the authors suggested that clonal diversity may have been underestimated. Conclusions about previously exposed vaccinees are limited, since just a handful of AZD1222 recipients were seropositive for SARS-CoV-2 at baseline. In the small 56-69-year group, the increase in depth fell short of significance, most likely because of low power. CD4 TCRs associated with the vaccine covered the entire spike protein, and the dominant responses were in regions 160-218 and 743-854. Because no day 14 peak-response samples were available, the repertoires could be characterized only after the peak T cell response.

The sample's time point label, decoded: baseline before first vaccination. Samples from vaccinated people were obtained from the UK trials COV001 and COV002, which included a single-blind randomized controlled phase 2/3 trial of AZD1222 (ChAdOx1 nCoV-19) in healthy adults. For TCRbeta chain sequencing, PBMC samples from trial participants were taken at day 0 and at day 28 after the second dose. The CDR3 regions of human TCRbeta chains were analyzed by immunosequencing. Concerning the study's data processing: Repertoire TCRs were matched against a reference library of SARS-CoV-2-specific TCRs generated with the MIRA antigen-specificity platform. Breadth was defined as the fraction of unique TCRs that were SARS-CoV-2-associated. Depth was defined as the fraction of total T cells that were SARS-CoV-2-associated. Using the MIRA data, every spike-specific TCR was mapped to the spike region that the TCR reacted to and assigned to either a CD4 or a CD8 class. Log10-transformed breadth and depth values were compared by one-way ANOVA with Sidak's multiple comparisons tests. TCRdb provides this immuneACCESS table in a form limited to in-frame rearrangements. Some clones are lacking; in checked studies, under half of them reflect an unresolved V gene, and why the rest are absent is not known. The V and J calls and the clone size are those of that table, but D and trimming were determined from the DNA. The sample table records approximately 140,000 clones; more than 85% of these occur just once. About 3% of the sample goes to the ten largest clones.

A note on this clone: What antigen it recognizes has not been identified. Per-base qualities were not stored, and no clone one base away is much larger.

Trimming accounts for 7 bases at V and 5 bases at J, while the number of junction bases matched to no gene is 10. The germline V gene encodes CDR1 SGHTA and CDR2 FQGNSA. From cysteine to phenylalanine, the CDR3 is 14 amino acids long. The sequence is cut down to CDR3 DNA, 42 bases in frame from base 1. The source of this sequence is an adult in good health. Here the sequenced sample was peripheral blood, taken on day 0 of AZD1222 vaccination. The receptor chain draws on TRBV7-2 and TRBJ2-5; TRBD1 fits 7 bases in the junction. The CDR3 sequence is CASKTQGVRETQYF. The nucleotides read TGTGCCAGCAAGACCCAGGGGGTGAGGGAGACCCAGTACTTC.